This T cell receptor beta chain stems from a study of blood T cells in healthy people across ages. With a J-beta primer mix and a sample-barcoded 5' primer, a second PCR ran 7 to 11 cycles. TCRdb processed the 5' RACE reads anew with MiXCR; each CDR3 protein has one entry. The table records roughly 560,000 distinct CDR3 sequences, 24% of them present only once. Only a few counts were recorded for this clonotype. The CDR3 runs 13 residues. V was trimmed by 5 bases and J by 2 bases, leaving 10 bases between them. Per germline, CDR1 SEHNR and CDR2 FQNEAQ (reference sequence). These same data were also listed under a study on T cells of mothers and their children.

The receptor was isolated from a boy younger than 18 in good health. This chain connects TRBV7-9 to TRBJ2-7; D gene unclear. Sequencing was performed on blood. The chain's CDR3 is CASSPARTYEQYF. CDR3 coding DNA: TGTGCCAGCAGCCCTGCGAGGACCTACGAGCAGTACTTC.